This T cell receptor (beta chain) was sequenced for a study of neurological immune-mediated disorders. TCRdb reanalysed the 5' RACE reads using MiXCR and keeps one entry per CDR3 protein. The table includes tens of thousands of distinct CDR3 sequences, approximately 10% detected once. The ends were cut back, 10 bases at V and 4 bases at J, with 13 bases in the middle. The CDR3 has 13 amino acids. This clonotype came up many times. This chain joins TRBV12-3 or TRBV12-4 and TRBJ1-4; D may be TRBD1 (5 bases). The source is a man between 40 and 49 years old in good health. Sequencing input: PBMCs. CDR3 amino acids: CATHGTFNEKLFF. CDR3 nucleotides: TGTGCCACCCACGGGACCTTTAATGAAAAACTGTTTTTT.